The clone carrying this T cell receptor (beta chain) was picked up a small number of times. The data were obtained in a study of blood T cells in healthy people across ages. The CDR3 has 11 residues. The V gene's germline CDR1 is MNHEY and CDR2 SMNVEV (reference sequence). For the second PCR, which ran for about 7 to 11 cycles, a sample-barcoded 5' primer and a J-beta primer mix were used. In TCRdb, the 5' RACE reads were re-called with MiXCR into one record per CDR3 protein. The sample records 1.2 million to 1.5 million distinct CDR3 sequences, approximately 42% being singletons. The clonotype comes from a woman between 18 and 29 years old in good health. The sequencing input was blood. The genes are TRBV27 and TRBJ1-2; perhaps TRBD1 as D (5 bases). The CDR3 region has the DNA TGTGGATCAGGGAGGGGTGATGGCTACACCTTC. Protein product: CGSGRGDGYTF.